This TCR beta chain originates from a study of blood T cells in healthy people across ages. Overall study findings and caveats: Higher naive T cell percentage went strongly together with higher TCR beta diversity. Roughly linearly, TCR beta diversity per million T cells fell as age increased.

Primers used in a second PCR of roughly 6 to 11 cycles were a sample-barcoded 5' primer and a J-beta primer mix. Carrying 12 random nucleotides, a template-switch adaptor labeled each individual cDNA molecule. TCRdb independently ran MiXCR on the 5' RACE reads; one entry per CDR3 protein. The table shows 650,000 to 800,000 distinct CDR3 sequences, with more than 45% occurring only once. V was pared by 1 base and J by 0 bases, with 13 bases between. Germline V gene lookup returns CDR1 MGHRA and CDR2 YSYEKL. The CDR3 covers 18 residues. As for this clonotype: The antigen is not known.

The TCR was taken from a woman aged 80 or over in good health. The sequenced material came from blood. This sequence joins TRBV4-1 and TRBJ2-6; either TRBD1 or TRBD2 may supply D (5 bases each). The CDR3 nucleotides are TGCGCCAGCAGCCAAGTGGGGCGGGTTTCCTCTGGGGCCAACGTCCTGACTTTC. Residues: CASSQVGRVSSGANVLTF.